Listed here are 21 T cell receptor beta chains from one sample, sequenced in a study of post-analysis software for immune sequencing data. General study results and limits: Relative to controls, patients had about 5 TRBV segments at higher frequency, with TRBV5-6, TRBV5-1 and TRBV20-1 among these.

The antigens these receptors bind are not known. Every TCR beta cDNA library bore unique molecular identifiers. Using its own MiXCR run on the PCR reads, TCRdb lists one record per CDR3 protein. This table holds some 240,000 distinct CDR3 sequences, approximately 34% found once. Material: blood. These receptors were taken from a girl aged 10 to 17 with multiple sclerosis.

This clonotype occurred many times. J is TRBJ1-4 and V is TRBV6-6, with no clear D. CDR1 and CDR2 (germline): MNHNY, SVGAGI (reference sequence). V was clipped by 8 bases and J by 7 bases, with 14 bases between them. The CDR3 covers 13 residues. Written as DNA, the CDR3 is TGTGCCAGCGCTAGCGGGCGTGCTGAAAAACTGTTTTTT. It specifies CASASGRAEKLFF.

A few counts support this clonotype. Being one base from a much bigger clone, this may be a read error. V and J are TRBV6-1 and TRBJ2-6; 10 nucleotides agree with TRBD1. This CDR3 has 15 amino acids. Per germline, CDR1 MNHNS and CDR2 SASEGT. DNA of the CDR3: TGTGCCGGCAGTGGACAGGGGGCTGGGGCCAACGTCCTGACTTTC. Its protein product is CAGSGQGAGANVLTF.

With respect to this clonotype: Given a much more abundant clone one base away, this may be a read error. In nucleotides, the CDR3 is TGTGCCATCAGTGAGTTGACAGGGGGTACAGATACGCAGTATTTT. Protein sequence: CAISELTGGTDTQYF. The chain has TRBV10-3 and TRBJ2-3; TRBD1 aligns across 9 bases. Trimming removed 1 base from V and 3 bases from J; junction bases left unmatched: 2. Germline values: CDR1 ENHRY, CDR2 SYGVKD. The CDR3 covers 15 residues.

This clonotype occurred a few times. This may come from a read error, since a much larger clone is one base off. V is TRBV27 and J is TRBJ2-1; 10 nucleotides match TRBD2. There are 16 residues in the CDR3. In germline, CDR1 is MNHEY, CDR2 SMNVEV (reference sequence). This CDR3 is CANSSPSGSFYNEQFF. In DNA, the CDR3 is TGTGCCAACAGTTCACCTAGCGGGAGTTTCTACAATGAGCAGTTCTTC.

The chain uses TRBV7-9 and TRBJ2-5, with D possibly being TRBD2 (7 bases). The germline CDR1 and CDR2 sequences are SEHNR and FQNEAQ (reference sequence). This CDR3 comprises 17 residues. The V gene lost 6 bases and the J gene lost 1 base, with 21 bases spanning the gap. CDR3 in DNA: TGTGCCAGCAGGACGACCCAAGGGGGGGAGTTCCAAGAGACCCAGTACTTC. It codes for CASRTTQGGEFQETQYF.

This clonotype was seen a handful of times. The chain is built from TRBV5-1 and TRBJ2-7; the D call may be TRBD1 or TRBD2 (6 bases each). Per the germline V gene, CDR1 is SGHRS and CDR2 is YFSETQ. Trimming cost V 4 bases and J 6 bases, with 14 bases left between them. The CDR3 length is 13 residues. CDR3 sequence (DNA): TGCGCCAGCAGCCGCAGGGGAGGAGGCGAGCAGTACTTC. Amino acid sequence: CASSRRGGGEQYF.

This clonotype showed up many times. This chain links TRBV20-1 with TRBJ1-1; the D gene is possibly TRBD1 (6 bases). The V end was cut by 2 bases, the J end by 6 bases, with 13 bases between. Germline CDR1 reads DFQATT; CDR2 reads SNEGSKA (reference sequence). The CDR3 runs to 13 residues. CDR3 loop: CSARSGALAEAFF. The CDR3 nucleotides are TGCAGTGCTAGATCGGGGGCGCTGGCTGAAGCTTTCTTT.

This clonotype was counted a single time. The gene calls are TRBV7-2 and TRBJ2-1, with D tentatively TRBD1 or TRBD2 (5 bases each). CDR3 size: 16 residues. CDR1 and CDR2 (germline): SGHTA, FQGNSA. Trimming pared 5 bases from V and 2 bases from J, leaving 16 bases between. DNA of the CDR3: TGTGCCAGCAGCAGCGCCGGGACCCGACCCTACAATGAGCAGTTCTTC. The encoded protein is CASSSAGTRPYNEQFF. Using reference TRBV7-2 and TRBJ2-1 for the parts outside the CDR3, the full variable domain is GAGVSQSPSNKVTEKGKDVELRCDPISGHTALYWYRQSLGQGLEFLIYFQGNSAPDKSGLPSDRFSAERTGGSVSTLTIQRTQQEDSAVYLCASSSAGTRPYNEQFFGPGTRLTVL.

The V and J genes are TRBV10-3 and TRBJ2-1; TRBD2 matches at 8 bases. Germline V gene sequence: CDR1 ENHRY, CDR2 SYGVKD. The J segment lost 9 bases and the V segment lost 5 bases, leaving 15 bases of the junction unmatched. The CDR3 is made up of 16 amino acids. This chain's CDR3 is CAISPTGGAAGVEQFF. CDR3 in DNA: TGTGCCATCAGTCCCACCGGGGGGGCTGCCGGGGTTGAGCAGTTCTTC.

For this clonotype: This may come from a read error, since a much larger clone is one base off. This chain connects TRBV5-1 to TRBJ2-6; 7 positions agree with TRBD1. This CDR3 region has 15 residues. CDR1 and CDR2 (germline): SGHRS, YFSETQ. CDR3 region: CASSTQGVGANVQTF. CDR3 nucleotide sequence: TGCGCCAGCAGCACGCAGGGGGTTGGGGCCAACGTCCAGACTTTC.

The sample holds a few counts of this clonotype. The rearrangement links TRBV12-3 or TRBV12-4 to TRBJ2-1; the D gene is possibly TRBD1 (6 bases). With 7 bases removed from V and 5 bases from J, the gap between germline ends came to 15 bases. The CDR3 is made up of 14 amino acids. DNA of the CDR3: TGTGCCAGCACCAGGCTGGGGGCCAACAATGAGCAGTTCTTC. Protein sequence: CASTRLGANNEQFF.

Comment on this clonotype: A much more abundant neighbour one base away suggests this may be a read error. The chain links TRBV10-3 to TRBJ2-3, with D tentatively TRBD2 (6 bases). Germline V gene data show CDR1 as ENHRY and CDR2 as SYGVKD. This CDR3 is 14 amino acids long. CDR3 sequence reads: CAIRGTGTQDMQYF. The DNA for the CDR3 is TGTGCCATCAGGGGGACTGGCACACAAGATATGCAGTATTTT.

This sequence joins TRBV28 and TRBJ1-6; D is unresolved. Germline lookup yields CDR1 MDHEN and CDR2 SYDVKM. Trimming cost V 6 bases and J 14 bases, with 20 bases left between them. The CDR3 has 14 residues. The CDR3 sequence: CASRSPDGGMALHF. The CDR3, as DNA: TGTGCCAGCAGGTCCCCAGACGGCGGTATGGCCCTCCACTTT.

The chain combines TRBV12-3 or TRBV12-4 with TRBJ1-1, with a possible D match to TRBD1 (5 bases). Trimming shortened V by 3 bases and J by 3 bases, and 8 bases separated the two germline ends. CDR3 size: 13 residues. CDR3 nucleotides: TGTGCCAGCAGTTTTGGGGCAGACACTGAAGCTTTCTTT. It is translated as CASSFGADTEAFF.

The chain employs TRBV5-1 and TRBJ1-2, with TRBD1 matching over 7 bases. J gave up 5 bases and V 3 bases, and 13 bases lay outside the gene matches. The CDR3 is 16 residues long. Germline lookup yields CDR1 SGHRS and CDR2 YFSETQ. The CDR3 is CASSSDRTGLKYGYTF. Written as DNA, the CDR3 is TGCGCCAGCAGCTCGGACCGGACAGGTCTAAAGTATGGCTACACCTTC.

There are a few counts of this clonotype. The rearrangement links TRBV7-9 to TRBJ1-4; D unresolved. Germline V gene data show CDR1 as SEHNR and CDR2 as FQNEAQ (reference sequence). The CDR3 has 15 residues. Trimming pared 5 bases from V and 3 bases from J, leaving 13 bases between. The CDR3 protein is CASSPQEGSNEKLFF. The DNA of the CDR3 is TGTGCCAGCAGCCCGCAGGAAGGATCTAATGAAAAACTGTTTTTT.

In this sample, this clonotype turned up many times. This chain connects TRBV20-1 to TRBJ2-1; TRBD1 matches at 12 bases. Germline-derived CDR1 and CDR2 are DFQATT and SNEGSKA (reference sequence). The V segment lost 7 bases and the J segment 7 bases; nucleotides outside the gene matches: 14. This CDR3 is 16 amino acids long. CDR3 in amino acids: CSVPVWGQGAKNEQFF. The CDR3 nucleotides read TGCAGTGTTCCCGTTTGGGGACAGGGGGCGAAGAATGAGCAGTTCTTC.

This chain connects TRBV20-1 to TRBJ1-1; D gene ambiguous. Germline V gene lookup returns CDR1 DFQATT and CDR2 SNEGSKA (reference sequence). There are 11 residues in the CDR3. V lost 6 bases and J 4 bases, leaving 9 bases between the germline ends. The CDR3 protein is CSAHEGTEAFF. CDR3 DNA sequence: TGCAGTGCCCATGAGGGCACTGAAGCTTTCTTT.

This clonotype was detected many times. The genes are TRBV14 and TRBJ1-5; no reliable D call. This CDR3 contains 12 residues. Germline V gives CDR1 SGHDN, CDR2 FVKESK. V shed 4 bases and J shed 9 bases, with 10 bases lying between them. CDR3 loop: CASSRPGAPQHF. The CDR3, as DNA: TGTGCCAGCAGCCGGCCTGGAGCGCCCCAGCATTTT. Drawing the rest from reference TRBV14 and TRBJ1-5, the complete variable domain is EAGVTQFPSHSVIEKGQTVTLRCDPISGHDNLYWYRRVMGKEIKFLLHFVKESKQDESGMPNNRFLAERTGGTYSTLKVQPAELEDSGVYFCASSRPGAPQHFGDGTRLSIL.

This clonotype was seen repeatedly, ten times or more. The junction departs from the called germline gene at one end, perhaps through a read error. This sequence joins TRBV5-6 and TRBJ1-1; D is ambiguous. Germline V lookup: CDR1 SGHDT, CDR2 YYEEEE. The CDR3 has 12 residues. CDR3 amino acids: CASSLRGTEAFF. The CDR3 nucleotides read TGCGCCAGCAGCTTGCGGGGAACTGAAGCTTTCTTT. Filled out from reference TRBV5-6 and TRBJ1-1, the complete variable domain reads DAGVTQSPTHLIKTRGQQVTLRCSPKSGHDTVSWYQQALGQGPQFIFQYYEEEERQRGNFPDRFSGHQFPNYSSELNVNALLLGDSALYLCASSLRGTEAFFGQGTRLTVV.

This clonotype was observed once. The V gene is TRBV7-6, the J gene TRBJ2-2, with D perhaps matching TRBD1 or TRBD2 (5 bases each). Germline assignment: CDR1 SGHVS and CDR2 FNYEAQ. This CDR3 has 16 residues. The V end was cut by 5 bases, the J end by 3 bases, with 16 bases between. CDR3 in DNA: TGTGCCAGCAGCCCCCGCTGGGGGAGTGACACCGGGGAGCTGTTTTTT. Encoded protein: CASSPRWGSDTGELFF.